Sequencing of this T cell receptor (beta chain) was carried out in a study of cytomegalovirus exposure and HLA in healthy donors. Whole-study context: Researchers found that about 84% of 398 genotyped donors fell within the Caucasian-associated ancestry cluster.

CDR3 length equals 15 residues. The ends were cut back, 5 bases at V and 3 bases at J, with 17 bases in the middle. CDR1 is MGHDK and CDR2 is SYGVNS in the germline V gene. Use of 60 Vbeta and 13 Jbeta primers characterized the PCR. Some clones are missing from TCRdb's copy, which holds only in-frame ones; the method was immunoSEQ multiplex PCR. Of 200,000 or so clones listed, about 83% are singletons. What was sequenced was PBMCs. The V call is TRBV25-1, the J call TRBJ2-7; D is perhaps TRBD2 (6 bases). The clonotype was recovered from a man aged 35-49 years in good health and CMV-seronegative. The CDR3 DNA reads TGTGCCAGCAGTCGGGACTCCGAAATTATCTACGAGCAGTACTTC. Translation gives CASSRDSEIIYEQYF.